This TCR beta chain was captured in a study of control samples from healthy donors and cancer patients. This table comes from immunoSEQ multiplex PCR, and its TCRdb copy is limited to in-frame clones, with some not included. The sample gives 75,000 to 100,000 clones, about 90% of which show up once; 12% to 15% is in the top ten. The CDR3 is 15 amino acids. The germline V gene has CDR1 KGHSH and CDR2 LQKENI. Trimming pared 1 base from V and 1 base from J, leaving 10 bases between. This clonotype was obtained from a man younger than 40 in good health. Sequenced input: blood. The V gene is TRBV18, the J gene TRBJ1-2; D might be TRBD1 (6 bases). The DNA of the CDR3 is TGTGCCAGCTCACCACGGGCAGGGGATAACTATGGCTACACCTTC. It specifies CASSPRAGDNYGYTF.